This TCR beta chain was recorded in a study of blood T cell repertoires in COVID-19. Assay: immunoSEQ multiplex PCR; the TCRdb copy retains only in-frame clones and omits some. Of approximately 210,000 clones in the sample, 88% were seen once. Germline assignment: CDR1 KGHSH and CDR2 LQKENI. V lost 6 bases, J lost 6 bases, and 13 bases stayed unmatched. The CDR3 has 17 residues. The chain combines TRBV18 with TRBJ2-2, with 10 bases aligning to TRBD1. Sequenced sample: peripheral blood. The receptor was isolated from a middle-aged man with acute or convalescent COVID-19. The CDR3 spells CASSRTGGPGGSGELFF. CDR3 in DNA: TGTGCCAGCTCGAGGACAGGGGGACCCGGCGGGTCCGGGGAGCTGTTTTTT.